This TCR beta chain was sequenced during a study of blood T cell repertoires in COVID-19. Overall study context: Whether acute or convalescent, the COVID-19 samples came from the United States, Italy and Spain. In each case, the material was cDNA or gDNA derived from T cells, B-cell-depleted T cells, or PBMCs.

Original data processing: Counts of nucleated cells, estimated from reference gene primer amplification, were obtained. The table came from immunoSEQ multiplex PCR; TCRdb's copy has only in-frame clones and leaves some out. D and trimming come from the DNA, and the V and J calls and clone size come from that table. Among 70,000 to 90,000 clones listed, 75% to 90% were seen once. The receptor's source is a man aged 55 to 70 with acute or convalescent COVID-19. Input material: peripheral blood.

Here the CDR3 DNA reads TGTGCCAGCAGCTTGGGACTAGCGGGGGACCCTAACACAGATACGCAGTATTTT. Translated: CASSLGLAGDPNTDTQYF. The rearrangement uses TRBV5-4 and TRBJ2-3; 12 bases align to TRBD2. CDR3 length equals 18 residues. Germline CDR1 is SGHNT and CDR2 is YYREEE (reference sequence). V was clipped by 0 bases and J by 2 bases; unmatched bases: 7.